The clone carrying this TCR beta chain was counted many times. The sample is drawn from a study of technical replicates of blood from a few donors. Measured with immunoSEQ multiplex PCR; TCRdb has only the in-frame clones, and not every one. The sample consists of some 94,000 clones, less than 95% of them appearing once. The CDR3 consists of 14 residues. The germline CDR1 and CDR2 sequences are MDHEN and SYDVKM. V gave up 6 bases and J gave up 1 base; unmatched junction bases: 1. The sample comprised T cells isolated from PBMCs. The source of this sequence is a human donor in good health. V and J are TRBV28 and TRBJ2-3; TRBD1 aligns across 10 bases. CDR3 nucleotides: TGTGCCAGCAGGGACAGGGGGGGCACAGATACGCAGTATTTT. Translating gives CASRDRGGTDTQYF.